Listed below are T cell receptor beta chains from one sample, sequenced in a study of molecular identifiers for immune sequencing clone quantification. Via MiXCR, TCRdb re-called the PCR reads, giving one row per CDR3 protein. The top ten clones hold under 0.95% of a sample with over 600,000 distinct CDR3 sequences, 20% of them seen once. Sequencing input: naive CD8+ T cells from blood, with Jurkat cell RNA spiked in. The source is a human donor in good health. Some libraries in this study had Jurkat cell RNA spiked in. The CDR3 runs from the conserved cysteine through the conserved F or W. D genes are given only for firm matches. Size is omitted from some rows. Given values are once, few, many or a class for expanded clones.

>few|TRBJ1-5|NA|TRBV6-1
TGTGCCAGCAGTGCTCTGGACATGGTCCGCAATCAGCCCCAGCATTTT
CASSALDMVRNQPQHF
>many|TRBJ2-3|TRBD1|TRBV6-2/TRBV6-3
TGTGCCAGCACCCTACTCCCCGGGACAGATACAGATACGCAGTATTTT
CASTLLPGTDTDTQYF
>few|TRBJ1-6|NA|TRBV4-1
TGCGCCAGCAGCCAAGATTTGTACAGTGGCGGGTCACCCCTCCACTTT
CASSQDLYSGGSPLHF
>many|TRBJ2-3|NA|TRBV7-9
TGTGCCAGCAGCCGCCCGATAAGCGAAACGCAGTATTTT
CASSRPISETQYF
>few|TRBJ2-7|NA|TRBV2
TGTGCCAGCAGTATAAGGACAGCCTCCTACGAGCAGTACTTC
CASSIRTASYEQYF
>NA|TRBJ2-7|NA|TRBV27
TGTGCCACAGGGGTTAGCTCCTACGAGCAGTACTTC
CATGVSSYEQYF
>many|TRBJ2-7|NA|TRBV20-1
TGCAGTGCTAGAGGGCTTAGTACCTACGAGCAGTACTTC
CSARGLSTYEQYF
>many|TRBJ2-2|NA|TRBV19
TGTGCCAGTAGACTACAGGGAGGTTGGACCGGGGAGCTGTTTTTT
CASRLQGGWTGELFF
>few|TRBJ1-4|TRBD1|TRBV2
TGTGCCAGCATCGACCCCGGGACAGCACGTTATGAAAAACTGTTTTTT
CASIDPGTARYEKLFF
>NA|TRBJ2-1|NA|TRBV5-1
TGCGCCAGCAGCGTATGGACAGACAATGAGCAGTTCTTC
CASSVWTDNEQFF
>many|TRBJ1-3|TRBD1|TRBV6-6
TGTGCCAGCAGCCACCGACAGGGGCTGGCTGGAAACACCATATATTTT
CASSHRQGLAGNTIYF
>few|TRBJ2-1|NA|TRBV11-2
TGTGCCAGCAGCTCCATTGGGGGCCAGAAAAATGAGCAGTTCTTC
CASSSIGGQKNEQFF
>many|TRBJ2-6|TRBD1|TRBV4-3
TGCGCCAGCAGCCAAGTTTTAGGGACAGGGGGCCCTGGGGCCAACGTCCTGACTTTC
CASSQVLGTGGPGANVLTF
>many|TRBJ2-5|TRBD2|TRBV27
TGTGCCAGCAGTTTATCGGGACTGGCGGGAGGGCCGGAGACCCAGTACTTC
CASSLSGLAGGPETQYF
>NA|TRBJ2-3|TRBD2|TRBV4-3
TGCGCCAGCAGCCAAGATGCAGCGGGGGGGCCCCTGGCCCCAGATACGCAGTATTTT
CASSQDAAGGPLAPDTQYF
>many|TRBJ2-3|TRBD2|TRBV12-3/TRBV12-4
TGTGCCAGCAGGGATACTAGCGGGAGCTGGGGCACAGATACGCAGTATTTT
CASRDTSGSWGTDTQYF
>many|TRBJ1-1|NA|TRBV7-9
TGTGCCAGCAAGGACGGAAAACTCACTGAAGCTTTCTTT
CASKDGKLTEAFF
>many|TRBJ2-3|TRBD2|TRBV27
TGTGCCAGCAGCCCTTCTCCCTGGGCGGGAGGGACCTGGAGCACAGATACGCAGTATTTT
CASSPSPWAGGTWSTDTQYF
>many|TRBJ2-1|TRBD2|TRBV7-2
TGTGCCAGCAGCTTAGAGACCCTAGCGGGCCCCTACAATGAGCAGTTCTTC
CASSLETLAGPYNEQFF
>few|TRBJ1-5|NA|TRBV15
TGTGCCACCAGCCAAAACAGGGACACGAATCAGCCCCAGCATTTT
CATSQNRDTNQPQHF
>NA|TRBJ2-7|TRBD1|TRBV4-1
TGCGCCAGCAGCCTTACACAGGGGGACTACGAGCAGTACTTC
CASSLTQGDYEQYF
>many|TRBJ2-7|TRBD1|TRBV7-9
TGTGCCAGCAGCCCACCGAGCTTGGGACAGGCCTACGAGCAGTACTTC
CASSPPSLGQAYEQYF
>many|TRBJ1-1|NA|TRBV6-2/TRBV6-3
TGTGCCAGCAGTCCCGCGGTGGGGGGAACTGAAGCTTTCTTT
CASSPAVGGTEAFF
>many|TRBJ2-2|TRBD2|TRBV28
TGTGCCAGCAGTCCACTAGCGCTGGGCGGGGAGCTGTTTTTT
CASSPLALGGELFF
>many|TRBJ1-1|NA|TRBV11-2
TGTGCCAGCAGCTTAGAGGTCTGGGGCACTGAAGCTTTCTTT
CASSLEVWGTEAFF
>NA|TRBJ2-7|NA|TRBV29-1
TGCAGCATTGCGGAGACTCAAGGCTACGAGCAGTACTTC
CSIAETQGYEQYF
>many|TRBJ2-1|NA|TRBV6-2/TRBV6-3
TGTGCCAGCACCACGGGCTCCTACAATGAGCAGTTCTTC
CASTTGSYNEQFF
>NA|TRBJ1-3|TRBD1|TRBV5-3
TGTGCCAGCAGCCCCGAGACAGGGGTAAGCTCTGGAAACGCCATATATTTT
CASSPETGVSSGNAIYF
>few|TRBJ1-2|TRBD1|TRBV11-2
TGTGCCAGCAGCCCTGGGACAGGGCTTTCCTATGGCTACACCTTC
CASSPGTGLSYGYTF
>many|TRBJ1-1|NA|TRBV11-2
TGTGCCAGCAGCTCTTCCCCAGGGACGACGAACACTGAAGCTTTCTTT
CASSSSPGTTNTEAFF
>many|TRBJ1-5|NA|TRBV6-6
TGTGCCAGCAGTGACAGTAGCAATCAGCCCCAGCATTTT
CASSDSSNQPQHF
>NA|TRBJ2-5|TRBD1|TRBV30
TGTGCCTGGAGTACGACAGGGTTCCAAGAGACCCAGTACTTC
CAWSTTGFQETQYF
>NA|TRBJ2-3|NA|TRBV11-2
TGTGCCAGCAGCTGGGGGGGGGGCCCGGCAGATACGCAGTATTTT
CASSWGGGPADTQYF
>few|TRBJ2-5|NA|TRBV2
TGTGCCAGCAGGTACTACCAAGAGACCCAGTACTTC
CASRYYQETQYF
>few|TRBJ2-7|NA|TRBV7-9
TGTGCCAGCAGCGAACGGACAACCTACGAGCAGTACTTC
CASSERTTYEQYF
>many|TRBJ2-2|NA|TRBV4-3
TGCGCCAGCAGCCACCCCCCGGGCGTCGGGGCTGGCACCGGGGAGCTGTTTTTT
CASSHPPGVGAGTGELFF
>many|TRBJ2-5|TRBD2|TRBV10-3
TGTGCCATCAAAGCGGGGGCAATTGAGACCCAGTACTTC
CAIKAGAIETQYF
>many|TRBJ1-2|NA|TRBV12-3/TRBV12-4
TGTGCCAGCAGTTCGGCAGAACACTATGGCTACACCTTC
CASSSAEHYGYTF
>many|TRBJ2-7|NA|TRBV7-9
TGTGCCAGCAGCTTAGTTCCCGACAGCTCCTACGAGCAGTACTTC
CASSLVPDSSYEQYF
>few|TRBJ2-3|TRBD1|TRBV19
TGTGCCAGTAGTATTGCAAGCAGGGGGCACAATCAGCCCCAGTATTTT
CASSIASRGHNQPQYF
>many|TRBJ2-2|NA|TRBV15
TGTGCCACCAGCAGCGGGGGAGCGAACACCGGGGAGCTGTTTTTT
CATSSGGANTGELFF
>many|TRBJ1-5|NA|TRBV4-2
TGTGCCAGCAGCCAAGAGGGCCTGTGGCCCCAGCATTTT
CASSQEGLWPQHF
>NA|TRBJ1-4|TRBD1|TRBV14
TGTGCCAGCAGCCCCGTTCTGGGACAGGGTACTGAAAAACTGTTTTTT
CASSPVLGQGTEKLFF
>many|TRBJ2-1|TRBD1|TRBV12-3/TRBV12-4
TGTGCCAGCAGTTTACAGGGGGCCGGTGAGCAGTTCTTC
CASSLQGAGEQFF
>once|TRBJ2-7|NA|TRBV13
TGTGCCAGCAGCCCCGGCAAGTTGAATTACTACGAGCAGTACTTC
CASSPGKLNYYEQYF
>NA|TRBJ1-4|NA|TRBV5-6
TGTGCCAGCAGCCCCTGGGTGGCGAGGACTAATGAAAAACTGTTTTTT
CASSPWVARTNEKLFF
>many|TRBJ2-2|NA|TRBV15
TGTGCCACCAGCAGAGAAAGAGGAATGGTGGGCACCGGGGAGCTGTTTTTT
CATSRERGMVGTGELFF
>many|TRBJ1-1|NA|TRBV4-1
TGCGCCAGCAGCCAAGATTGGGGGATCAACACTGAAGCTTTCTTT
CASSQDWGINTEAFF